This is a list of T cell receptor beta chains from one sample in a study of blood T cell repertoires in COVID-19. The method was immunoSEQ multiplex PCR; TCRdb's version includes in-frame clones alone and lacks a portion of them. The sample contains a few hundred thousand clones, over 85% of which appear only once. Sequenced: PBMCs or T cells enriched from blood (not recorded which). Source of these receptors: a woman between 50 and 59 years old who had been exposed to COVID-19. Each CDR3 is given without its conserved first and last residue. Some rows have no size entry. The others give once, few or many, or a class for an expanded clone.

size | V | CDR3
NA | TRBV19 | ASSPGQGLNGYT
NA | TRBV6-1 | ASSERGLGNTIY
NA | TRBV2 | ASSGTGDNQPQH
NA | TRBV15 | ATSLRSNQPQH
NA | TRBV5-4 | ASSLEQGTYEQY
NA | TRBV3-1/TRBV3-2 | ASSRPGKHNYGYT
NA | TRBV5-1 | ASSLEDSEQF
NA | TRBV30 | AWSSNTGELF
NA | TRBV19 | ASSLAGGSTEAF
NA | TRBV7-9 | ASSGDRQGQSGNTIY
NA | TRBV2 | ASRTDTNRNQPQH
NA | TRBV19 | ASSPGSGGPLY
NA | TRBV7-8 | ASSLALAGVGETQY
NA | TRBV10-3 | AISEEQGNTIY
NA | TRBV19 | ASSGRTGGAGQPQH
NA | TRBV2 | ASRAPGHPDYGYT
NA | TRBV29-1 | SVRGGSSYEQY
NA | TRBV19 | ASTETGGSREQY
NA | TRBV5-1 | ASSGPVPGDTQY
NA | TRBV6-5 | ASSPQQGASYGYT
NA | TRBV3-1/TRBV3-2 | ASSQVAGWNYEQY
NA | TRBV6-5 | ASSYRGHYGYT
NA | TRBV19 | ASSIAGTSGDSYEQY
once | TRBV7-9 | ASSPGGSQGNYGYT
NA | TRBV15 | ATSVINQPQH
once | TRBV4-2 | ASSQDGYSGGNNEQF
NA | TRBV28 | ASRVVGPGELF
NA | TRBV6-5 | ASSYSRTGRLT
few | TRBV3-1/TRBV3-2 | ASSQEGTGGRRNTEAF
NA | TRBV5-4 | ASSSADSYEQY
NA | TRBV6-2/TRBV6-3 | ASSQGGRNYGYT
NA | TRBV6-5 | ASSRNRLNNSPLH
NA | TRBV10-3 | AISEDRGRGRPQH
NA | TRBV5-1 | ASSLDLPSSYNSPLH
few | TRBV28 | ASNGQVALGYT
NA | TRBV18 | ASSPRLQGTDTQY
NA | TRBV30 | AWSVLGGGTYGYT
once | TRBV6-1 | ASSDVGRAYEQY
NA | TRBV2 | ASREGASQPQH
NA | TRBV6-4 | ASSDSTSEQETQY
NA | TRBV5-1 | ASTGLAGERTDTQY
NA | TRBV2 | ASTEWGQGSGEQY
NA | TRBV28 | ASSLGQGRDQPQH
NA | TRBV3-1/TRBV3-2 | ASSELDSHYT
NA | TRBV14 | ASSQYRGGDYGYT
NA | TRBV27 | ASSGAAGATEAF